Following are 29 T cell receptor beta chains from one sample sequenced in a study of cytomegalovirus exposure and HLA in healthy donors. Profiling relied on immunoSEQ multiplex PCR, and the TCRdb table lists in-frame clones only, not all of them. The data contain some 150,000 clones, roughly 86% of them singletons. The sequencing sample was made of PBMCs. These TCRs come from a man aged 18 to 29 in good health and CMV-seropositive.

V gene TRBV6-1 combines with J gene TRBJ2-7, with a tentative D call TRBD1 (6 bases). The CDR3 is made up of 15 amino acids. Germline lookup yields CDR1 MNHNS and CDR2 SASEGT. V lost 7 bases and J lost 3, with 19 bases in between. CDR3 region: CASNPTGTSIYEQYF. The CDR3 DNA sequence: TGTGCCAGCAACCCGACCGGGACATCCATCTACGAGCAGTACTTC.

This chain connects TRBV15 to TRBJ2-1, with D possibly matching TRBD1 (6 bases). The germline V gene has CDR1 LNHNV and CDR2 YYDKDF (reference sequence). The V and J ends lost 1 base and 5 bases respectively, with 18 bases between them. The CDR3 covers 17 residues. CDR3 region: CATSRGGGVGLDNEQFF. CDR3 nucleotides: TGTGCCACCAGCAGAGGAGGGGGAGTGGGGTTGGACAATGAGCAGTTCTTC.

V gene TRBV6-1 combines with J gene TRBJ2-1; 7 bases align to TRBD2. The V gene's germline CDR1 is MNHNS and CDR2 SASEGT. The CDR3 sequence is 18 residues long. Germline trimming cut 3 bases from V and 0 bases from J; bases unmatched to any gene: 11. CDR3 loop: CASSDGRRGGSSYNEQFF. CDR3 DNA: TGTGCCAGCAGTGACGGGAGGCGGGGCGGCAGCTCCTACAATGAGCAGTTCTTC.

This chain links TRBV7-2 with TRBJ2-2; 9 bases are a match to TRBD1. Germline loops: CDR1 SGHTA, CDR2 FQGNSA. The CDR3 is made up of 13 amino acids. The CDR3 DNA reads TGTGGAGGGACAGGGCAAGTTACCGGGGAGCTGTTTTTT. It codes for CGGTGQVTGELFF.

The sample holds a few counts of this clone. The CDR3 DNA follows: TGTGCCAGCAGCTACGGGGGTACTAACTATGGCTACACCTTC. The encoded protein is CASSYGGTNYGYTF. The chain recombines TRBV28 with TRBJ1-2; the D gene is possibly TRBD1 (5 bases). CDR1 and CDR2 (germline): MDHEN, SYDVKM. Between the trimmed V and J ends, which lost 6 bases and 0 bases, there was a span of 11 bases. The length of the CDR3 is 14 residues.

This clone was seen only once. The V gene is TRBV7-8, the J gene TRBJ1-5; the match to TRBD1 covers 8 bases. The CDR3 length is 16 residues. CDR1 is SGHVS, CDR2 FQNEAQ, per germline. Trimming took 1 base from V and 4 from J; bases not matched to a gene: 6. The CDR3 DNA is TGTGCCAGCAGCTTAGTTGGCAGGGGGCCTAATCAGCCCCAGCATTTT. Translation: CASSLVGRGPNQPQHF.

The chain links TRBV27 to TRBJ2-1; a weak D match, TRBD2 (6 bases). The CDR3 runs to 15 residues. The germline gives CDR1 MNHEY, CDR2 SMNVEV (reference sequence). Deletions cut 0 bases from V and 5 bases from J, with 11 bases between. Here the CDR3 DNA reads TGTGCCAGCAGTTTATCGATAACTAGCCACAATGAGCAGTTCTTC. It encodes CASSLSITSHNEQFF.

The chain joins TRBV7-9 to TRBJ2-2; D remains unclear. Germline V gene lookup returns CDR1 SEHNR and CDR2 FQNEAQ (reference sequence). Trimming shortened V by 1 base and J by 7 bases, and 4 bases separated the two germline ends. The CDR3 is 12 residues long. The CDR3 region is CASSLGLGELFF. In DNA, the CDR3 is TGTGCCAGCAGCTTAGGTCTCGGGGAGCTGTTTTTT.

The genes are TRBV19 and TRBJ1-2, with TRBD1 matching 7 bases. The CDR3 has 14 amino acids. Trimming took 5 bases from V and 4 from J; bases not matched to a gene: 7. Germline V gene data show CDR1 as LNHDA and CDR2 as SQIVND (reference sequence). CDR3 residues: CASSFTGTAYGYTF. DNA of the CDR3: TGTGCCAGTAGTTTTACCGGGACAGCCTATGGCTACACCTTC.

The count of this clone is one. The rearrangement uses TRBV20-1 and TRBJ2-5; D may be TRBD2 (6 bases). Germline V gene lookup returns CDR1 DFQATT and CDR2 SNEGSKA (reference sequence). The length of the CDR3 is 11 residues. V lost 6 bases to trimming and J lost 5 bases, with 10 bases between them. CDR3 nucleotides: TGCAGTGCCCTGGAGGGGGAGACCCAGTACTTC. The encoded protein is CSALEGETQYF.

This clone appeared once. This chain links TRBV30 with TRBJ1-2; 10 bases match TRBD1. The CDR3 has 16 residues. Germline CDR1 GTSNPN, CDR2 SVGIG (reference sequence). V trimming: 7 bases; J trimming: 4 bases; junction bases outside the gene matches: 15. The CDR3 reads CAFNMGQGSLIYGYTF. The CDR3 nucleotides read TGTGCCTTTAACATGGGACAGGGGTCTCTGATCTATGGCTACACCTTC.

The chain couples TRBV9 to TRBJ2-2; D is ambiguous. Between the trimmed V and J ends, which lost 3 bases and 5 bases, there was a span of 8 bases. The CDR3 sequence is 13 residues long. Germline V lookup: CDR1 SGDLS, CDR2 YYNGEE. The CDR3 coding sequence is TGTGCCAGCAGCGCCGCAGATACCGGGGAGCTGTTTTTT. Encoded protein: CASSAADTGELFF.

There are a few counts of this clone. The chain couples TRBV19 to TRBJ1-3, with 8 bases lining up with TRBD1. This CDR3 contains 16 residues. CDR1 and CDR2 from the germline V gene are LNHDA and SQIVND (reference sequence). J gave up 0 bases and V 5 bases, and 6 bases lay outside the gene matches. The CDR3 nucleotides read TGTGCCAGTAGTTTTCCGGGACAGGACTCTGGAAACACCATATATTTT. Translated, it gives CASSFPGQDSGNTIYF.

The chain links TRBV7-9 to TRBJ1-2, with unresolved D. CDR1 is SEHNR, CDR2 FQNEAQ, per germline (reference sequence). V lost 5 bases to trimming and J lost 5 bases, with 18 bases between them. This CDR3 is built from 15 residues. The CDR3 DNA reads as TGTGCCAGCAGCACCTCCGGACTTACGAGGTATGGCTACACCTTC. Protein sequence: CASSTSGLTRYGYTF.

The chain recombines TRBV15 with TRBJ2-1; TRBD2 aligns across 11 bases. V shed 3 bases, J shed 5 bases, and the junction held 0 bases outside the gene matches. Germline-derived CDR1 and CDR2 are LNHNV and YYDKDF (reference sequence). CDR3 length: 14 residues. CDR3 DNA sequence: TGTGCCACCAGCAGGACTAGCGGGGACAATGAGCAGTTCTTC. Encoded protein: CATSRTSGDNEQFF.

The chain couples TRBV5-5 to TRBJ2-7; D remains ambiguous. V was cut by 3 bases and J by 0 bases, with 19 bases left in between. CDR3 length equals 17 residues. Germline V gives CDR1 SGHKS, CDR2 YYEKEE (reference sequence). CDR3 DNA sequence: TGTGCCAGCAGCTCGATCCTTTTTAAGACAAGCTCCTACGAGCAGTACTTC. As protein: CASSSILFKTSSYEQYF.

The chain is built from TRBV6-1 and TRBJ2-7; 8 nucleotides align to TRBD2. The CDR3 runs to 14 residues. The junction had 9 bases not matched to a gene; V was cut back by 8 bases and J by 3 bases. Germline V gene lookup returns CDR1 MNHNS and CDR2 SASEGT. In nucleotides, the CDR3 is TGTGCCAGCTTTGGGTCGGGAGGGCTCTACGAGCAGTACTTC. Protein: CASFGSGGLYEQYF.

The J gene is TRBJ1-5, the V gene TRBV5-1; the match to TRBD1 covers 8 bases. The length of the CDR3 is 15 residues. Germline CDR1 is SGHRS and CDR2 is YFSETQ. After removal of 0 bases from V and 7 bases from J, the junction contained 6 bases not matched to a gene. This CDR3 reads CASSLEGQGQQPQHF. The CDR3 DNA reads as TGCGCCAGCAGCTTGGAAGGACAGGGCCAACAGCCCCAGCATTTT.

CDR3 in DNA: TGTGCCTGGAGTGAATCATCTAGTGTTCCCCTCCACTTT. Its translation is CAWSESSSVPLHF. The chain joins TRBV30 to TRBJ1-6; D unresolved. The CDR3 spans 13 residues. Germline CDR1 reads GTSNPN; CDR2 reads SVGIG (reference sequence). V lost 1 base and J lost 13, with 14 bases in between.

The CDR3 sequence is CASSLDRVNTGELFF. The CDR3 DNA reads TGTGCCAGCAGTTTGGACAGGGTCAACACCGGGGAGCTGTTTTTT. The chain combines TRBV2 with TRBJ2-2; 8 bases line up with TRBD1. The CDR3 has 15 residues. Per the germline V gene, CDR1 is SNHLY and CDR2 is FYNNEI. With 5 bases clipped from V and 2 bases from J, the junction kept 4 bases outside the gene matches.

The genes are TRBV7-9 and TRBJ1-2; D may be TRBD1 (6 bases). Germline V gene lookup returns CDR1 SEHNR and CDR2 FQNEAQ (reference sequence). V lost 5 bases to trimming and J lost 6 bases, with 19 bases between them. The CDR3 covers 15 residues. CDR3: CASSLRTVAMDGYTF. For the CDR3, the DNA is TGTGCCAGCAGCCTACGGACAGTCGCTATGGATGGCTACACCTTC.

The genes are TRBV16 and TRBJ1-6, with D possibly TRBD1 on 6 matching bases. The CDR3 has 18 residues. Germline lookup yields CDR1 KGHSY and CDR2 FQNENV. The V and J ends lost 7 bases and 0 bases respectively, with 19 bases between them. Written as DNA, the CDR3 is TGTGCCAGCACCCTCTTAGGGGGGGCCAGCTCCTATAATTCACCCCTCCACTTT. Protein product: CASTLLGGASSYNSPLHF.

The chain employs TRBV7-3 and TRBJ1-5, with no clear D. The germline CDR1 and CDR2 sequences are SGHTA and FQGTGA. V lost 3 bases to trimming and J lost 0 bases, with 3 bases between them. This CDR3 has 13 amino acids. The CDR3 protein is CASSLSSNQPQHF. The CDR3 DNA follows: TGTGCCAGCAGCTTGAGTAGCAATCAGCCCCAGCATTTT.

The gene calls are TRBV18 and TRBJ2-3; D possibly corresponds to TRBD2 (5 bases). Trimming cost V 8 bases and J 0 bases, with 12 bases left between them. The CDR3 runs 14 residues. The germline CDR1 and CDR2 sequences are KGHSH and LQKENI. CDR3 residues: CASTISGSTDTQYF. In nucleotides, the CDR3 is TGTGCCAGCACCATTTCGGGGAGCACAGATACGCAGTATTTT.

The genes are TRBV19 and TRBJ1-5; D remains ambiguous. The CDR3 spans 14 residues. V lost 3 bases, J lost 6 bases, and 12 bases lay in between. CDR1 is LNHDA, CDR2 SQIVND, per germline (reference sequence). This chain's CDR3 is CASSIWDEGQPQHF. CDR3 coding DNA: TGTGCCAGTAGTATTTGGGATGAGGGTCAGCCCCAGCATTTT.

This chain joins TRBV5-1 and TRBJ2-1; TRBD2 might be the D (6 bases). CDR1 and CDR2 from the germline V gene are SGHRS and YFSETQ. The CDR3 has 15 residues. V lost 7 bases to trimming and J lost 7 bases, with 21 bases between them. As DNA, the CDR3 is TGCGCCAGCTCCCCCGGCGTTAGCGGCATTAATGAGCAGTTCTTC. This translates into CASSPGVSGINEQFF.

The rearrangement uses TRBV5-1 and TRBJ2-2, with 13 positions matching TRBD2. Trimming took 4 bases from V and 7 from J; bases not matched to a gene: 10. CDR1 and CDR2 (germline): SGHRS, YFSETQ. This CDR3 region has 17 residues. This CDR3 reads CASSAGTSGTLGGELFF. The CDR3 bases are TGCGCCAGCAGCGCGGGGACTAGCGGGACCTTAGGCGGGGAGCTGTTTTTT.

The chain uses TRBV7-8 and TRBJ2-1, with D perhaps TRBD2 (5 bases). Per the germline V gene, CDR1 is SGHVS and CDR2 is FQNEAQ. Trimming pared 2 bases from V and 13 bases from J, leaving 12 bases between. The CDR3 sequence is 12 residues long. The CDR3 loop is CASSLPRDYQFF. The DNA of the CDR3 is TGTGCCAGCAGCTTACCGCGAGACTACCAGTTCTTC.

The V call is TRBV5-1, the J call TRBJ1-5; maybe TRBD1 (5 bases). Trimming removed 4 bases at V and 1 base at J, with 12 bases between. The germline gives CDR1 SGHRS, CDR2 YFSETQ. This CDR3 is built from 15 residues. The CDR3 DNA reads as TGCGCCAGCAGCCCTTTGGCAGGGAGCAATCAGCCCCAGCATTTT. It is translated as CASSPLAGSNQPQHF.